The 27 T cell receptor beta chains presented below share a single source sample, sequenced in a study of control samples from healthy donors and cancer patients. Method: immunoSEQ multiplex PCR; TCRdb's copy keeps in-frame clones and lacks some. In the table there are about 140,000 clones, about 90% of which are singletons. The sequenced sample consisted of blood. These receptors came from a man in his late teens or twenties in good health.

V gene TRBV18 combines with J gene TRBJ1-4, with D perhaps matching TRBD1 (5 bases). The CDR3 has 14 residues. Germline V gene data show CDR1 as KGHSH and CDR2 as LQKENI. With 2 bases removed from V and 6 bases from J, the gap between germline ends came to 10 bases. CDR3: CASSPRGVDEKLFF. The CDR3 coding sequence is TGTGCCAGCTCACCAAGGGGAGTAGATGAAAAACTGTTTTTT. The complete variable domain, with remaining parts taken from reference TRBV18 and TRBJ1-4, reads NAGVMQNPRHLVRRRGQEARLRCSPMKGHSHVYWYRQLPEEGLKFMVYLQKENIIDESGMPKERFSAEFPKEGPSILRIQQVVRGDSAAYFCASSPRGVDEKLFFGSGTQLSVL.

The rearrangement joins TRBV27 to TRBJ1-2; tentative D call: TRBD1 (6 bases). The germline V gene has CDR1 MNHEY and CDR2 SMNVEV (reference sequence). The CDR3 is 14 residues long. The V end was cut by 4 bases, the J end by 5 bases, with 14 bases between. The CDR3 here is CASSSTGYIYGYTF. CDR3 nucleotides: TGTGCCAGCAGTTCTACAGGGTATATTTATGGCTACACCTTC.

The rearrangement links TRBV4-1 to TRBJ1-2; the match to TRBD1 covers 10 bases. CDR1 and CDR2 from the germline V gene are MGHRA and YSYEKL. V lost 4 bases and J lost 4; bases outside the gene matches: 12. This CDR3 has 17 amino acids. CDR3: CASSREKTGGPTYGYTF. For the CDR3, the DNA is TGCGCCAGCAGCCGGGAGAAGACAGGGGGCCCTACCTATGGCTACACCTTC.

This chain connects TRBV7-3 to TRBJ1-5, with a tentative D call TRBD1 (5 bases). The CDR3 covers 13 residues. V shed 6 bases and J shed 5 bases, with 11 bases lying between them. CDR1 is SGHTA, CDR2 FQGTGA, per germline. CDR3 nucleotide sequence: TGTGCCAGCAGTCCGGGACTGGATCAGCCCCAGCATTTT. Residues: CASSPGLDQPQHF.

The chain is built from TRBV28 and TRBJ1-5; D gene ambiguous. The V end was cut by 5 bases, the J end by 2 bases, with 13 bases between. This CDR3 is built from 15 residues. CDR1 and CDR2 (germline): MDHEN, SYDVKM. In DNA form, the CDR3 reads TGTGCCAGCAGTGGGCAGAGAATGGGCAATCAGCCCCAGCATTTT. This gives the protein CASSGQRMGNQPQHF.

The chain employs TRBV20-1 and TRBJ2-1; a weak D match, TRBD2 (7 bases). Germline assignment: CDR1 DFQATT and CDR2 SNEGSKA (reference sequence). The CDR3 is made up of 14 amino acids. Between the trimmed V and J ends, which lost 4 bases and 4 bases, there was a span of 14 bases. The CDR3 region is CSATEGRGYNEQFF. CDR3 nucleotides: TGCAGTGCTACTGAGGGGAGGGGGTACAATGAGCAGTTCTTC.

The gene calls are TRBV20-1 and TRBJ1-2; 7 bases map to TRBD1. The CDR3 has 11 amino acids. The V segment lost 7 bases and the J segment 8 bases; nucleotides outside the gene matches: 7. Germline lookup yields CDR1 DFQATT and CDR2 SNEGSKA (reference sequence). CDR3 residues: CSVKGAGGYTF. The CDR3, as DNA: TGCAGTGTGAAGGGGGCTGGGGGCTACACCTTC.

This chain connects TRBV3-1 (or the pseudogene TRBV3-2) to TRBJ1-1; D possibly corresponds to TRBD1 (6 bases). V lost 1 base and J 1 base, leaving 10 bases between the germline ends. CDR1 is LGHDT, CDR2 YNNKEL, per germline (reference sequence). This CDR3 has 15 amino acids. The DNA of the CDR3 is TGTGCCAGCAGCCAAGGCGGGACAACGAACACTGAAGCTTTCTTT. It encodes CASSQGGTTNTEAFF.

This chain's CDR3 is CASSLEGGLYYEQYF. The CDR3 DNA follows: TGCGCCAGCAGCTTGGAGGGGGGCCTATACTACGAGCAGTACTTC. The J gene is TRBJ2-7, the V gene TRBV5-1; D possibly matches TRBD1 or TRBD2 (6 bases each). CDR1 is SGHRS and CDR2 is YFSETQ in the germline V gene. Trimming shortened V by 0 bases and J by 3 bases, and 13 bases separated the two germline ends. The CDR3 contains 15 residues. Full variable domain (remainder filled in from reference TRBV5-1 and TRBJ2-7): KAGVTQTPRYLIKTRGQQVTLSCSPISGHRSVSWYQQTPGQGLQFLFEYFSETQRNKGNFPGRFSGRQFSNSRSEMNVSTLELGDSALYLCASSLEGGLYYEQYFGPGTRLTVT.

This sequence joins TRBV15 and TRBJ2-1; the match to TRBD2 covers 8 bases. The CDR3 contains 14 residues. The J segment lost 4 bases and the V segment lost 4 bases, leaving 3 bases of the junction unmatched. CDR1 is LNHNV, CDR2 YYDKDF, per germline (reference sequence). The CDR3 spells CATSTGGAYNEQFF. The CDR3 coding sequence is TGTGCCACCAGCACCGGGGGGGCATACAATGAGCAGTTCTTC.

This chain joins TRBV10-3 and TRBJ2-3; 7 bases are a match to TRBD2. The CDR3 has 17 amino acids. Germline CDR1 ENHRY, CDR2 SYGVKD. The V and J ends lost 3 bases and 4 bases, in that order; junction bases with no gene match: 13. The CDR3 sequence is CAISEGTSGEGPDTQYF. The CDR3 nucleotides read TGTGCCATCAGTGAAGGAACGAGCGGGGAGGGCCCAGATACGCAGTATTTT.

The chain carries TRBV7-2 and TRBJ2-2; a weak D match, TRBD2 (5 bases). The length of the CDR3 is 15 residues. V shed 4 bases and J shed 4 bases, with 13 bases lying between them. The germline V gene encodes CDR1 SGHTA and CDR2 FQGNSA. CDR3 sequence reads: CASSSPNGLTGELFF. The DNA of the CDR3 is TGTGCCAGCAGCTCACCCAACGGACTCACCGGGGAGCTGTTTTTT.

This chain uses TRBV23-1 with TRBJ1-1; tentative D call: TRBD1 (5 bases). TRBV23-1 carries the ORF label, with uncertain function. This CDR3 spans 13 amino acids. V gave up 8 bases and J gave up 0 bases, with 10 bases separating them. The CDR3 protein is CASSPGVNTEAFF. In DNA form, the CDR3 reads TGCGCCAGCTCCCCGGGGGTGAACACTGAAGCTTTCTTT.

The rearrangement uses TRBV3-1 (or the pseudogene TRBV3-2) and TRBJ1-4; D not certain. The CDR3 totals 13 residues. Trimming took off 2 bases at V and 7 bases at J, with 8 bases between the two ends. CDR1 and CDR2 from the germline V gene are LGHDT and YNNKEL (reference sequence). The CDR3 sequence: CASSQFRLEKLFF. In nucleotides, the CDR3 is TGTGCCAGCAGCCAATTTAGGCTTGAAAAACTGTTTTTT.

V usage is TRBV5-1 and J usage is TRBJ2-5; D could derive from TRBD1 or TRBD2 (7 bases each). Per the germline V gene, CDR1 is SGHRS and CDR2 is YFSETQ. Trimming took 3 bases from V and 6 from J, leaving 18 bases between them. The CDR3 contains 15 residues. This CDR3 reads CASSWGQGGPQTQYF. The DNA of the CDR3 is TGCGCCAGCAGCTGGGGCCAGGGGGGGCCGCAGACCCAGTACTTC.

In the case of this clone: Distinct nucleotide sequences in the sample also encode this CDR3. The rearrangement uses TRBV7-9 and TRBJ1-5; no definite D call. The CDR3 totals 12 residues. CDR1 is SEHNR and CDR2 is FQNEAQ in the germline V gene (reference sequence). V was pared by 5 bases and J by 4 bases, with 6 bases between. The CDR3 spells CASSQGNQPQHF. The CDR3 DNA follows: TGTGCCAGCAGCCAAGGAAATCAGCCCCAGCATTTT.

The rearrangement uses TRBV7-3 and TRBJ2-3; no definite D call. Germline CDR1 is SGHTA and CDR2 is FQGTGA. The CDR3 totals 13 residues. V lost 3 bases to trimming and J lost 0 bases, with 4 bases between them. The CDR3 region is CASSLGSTDTQYF. In nucleotides, the CDR3 is TGTGCCAGCAGCTTGGGGAGCACAGATACGCAGTATTTT.

The rearrangement joins TRBV10-2 to TRBJ1-1; D not certain. This CDR3 spans 13 amino acids. Trimming left V 3 bases short and J 0 bases short, with 5 bases between. Germline V gene lookup returns CDR1 WSHSY and CDR2 SAAADI. This CDR3 reads CASSEGVNTEAFF. In DNA, the CDR3 is TGCGCCAGCAGTGAAGGCGTGAACACTGAAGCTTTCTTT.

The V gene is TRBV6-5, the J gene TRBJ1-2; D is ambiguous. V lost 0 bases and J 6 bases, leaving 14 bases between the germline ends. CDR1 is MNHEY, CDR2 SVGAGI, per germline. This CDR3 contains 15 residues. CDR3 loop: CASSYSGSHDDGYTF. The CDR3 bases are TGTGCCAGCAGTTACTCGGGCAGTCATGACGATGGCTACACCTTC.

The J gene is TRBJ1-6, the V gene TRBV30; D remains ambiguous. This CDR3 spans 17 amino acids. Trimming took 3 bases from V and 0 from J, leaving 15 bases between them. The germline CDR1 and CDR2 sequences are GTSNPN and SVGIG (reference sequence). CDR3 DNA sequence: TGTGCCTGGAGGGATCTGGCAGGCAGCTCCTATAATTCACCCCTCCACTTT. Translating it yields CAWRDLAGSSYNSPLHF.

The rearrangement links TRBV14 to TRBJ2-5; 8 nucleotides agree with TRBD1. V dropped 5 bases and J dropped 4; count of bases not matched to a gene: 6. Germline loops: CDR1 SGHDN, CDR2 FVKESK. The length of the CDR3 is 14 residues. This CDR3 is CASSAQGAGETQYF. The CDR3 bases are TGTGCCAGCAGCGCTCAGGGGGCCGGAGAGACCCAGTACTTC.

V usage is TRBV7-9 and J usage is TRBJ1-2; D unresolved. Looked up from germline, CDR1 is SEHNR and CDR2 is FQNEAQ (reference sequence). This CDR3 is built from 14 residues. V dropped 4 bases and J dropped 7 bases, with 16 bases sitting between them. The CDR3 DNA sequence: TGTGCCAGCAGCTCCCCCGCGGACCCCTCTGGCTACACCTTC. Its protein product is CASSSPADPSGYTF.

The chain has TRBV3-1 (or the pseudogene TRBV3-2) and TRBJ2-7; D might be TRBD2 (6 bases). Trimming removed 1 base at V and 6 bases at J, with 19 bases between. CDR3 length equals 16 residues. Germline assignment: CDR1 LGHDT and CDR2 YNNKEL (reference sequence). Written as DNA, the CDR3 is TGTGCCAGCAGCCAAGGGTTTCGGCAGGGAGGAGGCGAGCAGTACTTC. Translation gives CASSQGFRQGGGEQYF.

A single count supports this clone. V and J are TRBV2 and TRBJ1-3; TRBD1 might be the D (5 bases). The germline V gene has CDR1 SNHLY and CDR2 FYNNEI. Between the trimmed V and J ends, which lost 4 bases and 5 bases, there was a span of 15 bases. CDR3 length: 15 amino acids. CDR3 nucleotide sequence: TGTGCCAGCAGTGGCCTCAGGGTTGGTCGAAACACCATATATTTT. This translates into CASSGLRVGRNTIYF.

The chain is built from TRBV6-5 and TRBJ1-5; tentative D call: TRBD1 (5 bases). CDR3 length: 12 residues. Germline V lookup: CDR1 MNHEY, CDR2 SVGAGI. Between the trimmed V and J ends, which lost 7 bases and 11 bases, there was a span of 15 bases. Here the CDR3 reads CASKGRYSAQHF. The CDR3 bases are TGTGCCAGCAAGGGGCGGTATTCGGCCCAGCATTTT.

V is TRBV10-1 and J is TRBJ1-2; D is possibly TRBD1 (5 bases). This CDR3 contains 15 residues. Germline V gene sequence: CDR1 WNHNN, CDR2 SYGVQD (reference sequence). V lost 6 bases and J 4 bases, leaving 18 bases between the germline ends. Here the CDR3 DNA reads TGCGCCAGCAGGGGACGCATCCCTCCACTCTATGGCTACACCTTC. Translation: CASRGRIPPLYGYTF.

This chain joins TRBV24-1 and TRBJ2-1; 11 positions agree with TRBD2. The V and J ends lost 7 bases and 0 bases, in that order; junction bases with no gene match: 4. The CDR3 runs to 16 residues. Germline V lookup: CDR1 KGHDR, CDR2 SFDVKD. The CDR3 sequence is CATRASGGTSYNEQFF. Here the CDR3 DNA reads TGTGCCACCAGGGCTAGCGGGGGGACCTCCTACAATGAGCAGTTCTTC.